This TCR beta chain came from a study of blood T cells in healthy people across ages. Comments on this clonotype: Its antigen is undetermined.

Study-wide findings and caveats: Across the age range, TCR beta diversity per million T cells fell in a roughly linear way.

The second PCR ran roughly 6 to 12 cycles with a sample-barcoded 5' primer and J-beta primers. All samples gave at least 2.5 million CDR3-containing paired-end reads. Each CDR3 protein is one row after TCRdb ran MiXCR on the 5' RACE reads. The sample has roughly 500,000 distinct CDR3 sequences; 27% are singletons. Donors gave around 10 milliliters of peripheral blood apiece. Extractions gave at least 6 micrograms of total RNA per sample. The CDR3 covers 19 residues. The V gene end was trimmed by 5 bases and the J gene end by 2 bases; junction bases not matched to a gene: 13. Germline V gene data show CDR1 as KGHDR and CDR2 as SFDVKD.

The origin of this receptor is a woman between 65 and 79 years old in good health. The rearrangement joins TRBV24-1 to TRBJ2-5, with TRBD2 matching 13 bases. The sequenced sample was blood. CDR3 coding DNA: TGTGCCACCAGTGCCTTCTTCGGAAGGACTAGCGGGGGTCAAGAGACCCAGTACTTC. As protein: CATSAFFGRTSGGQETQYF.